This T cell receptor (beta chain) was captured in a study of cytomegalovirus exposure and HLA in healthy donors. Regarding this clone: As yet, its antigen is unknown.

PCR amplification relied on 60 Vbeta primers (plus 13 Jbeta primers). Profiling relied on immunoSEQ multiplex PCR, and the TCRdb table lists in-frame clones only, not all of them. The table lists some 170,000 clones, roughly four fifths of them singletons. The CDR3 is 12 residues long. V gave up 4 bases and J gave up 10 bases, with 11 bases separating them. In germline, CDR1 is MNHNS, CDR2 SASEGT. Overall study findings and caveats: Rarity held for most TCR sequences, but there were some public TCRs that occurred in many donors. The productive fraction for most TCR beta V segments was about 87% or about 30% in an earlier analysis. With further analysis later on, most CMV-associated TCR beta chains appeared HLA-restricted.

Nominal health characterized the donors when sampled, though unrecorded immune exposures were likely. Sequenced sample: PBMCs. This TCR was sampled from a woman in her late teens or twenties in good health and CMV-seronegative. J is TRBJ2-1 and V is TRBV6-1; TRBD2 is a possible D gene (6 bases). The CDR3 loop is CASSGSLAEQFF. In nucleotides, the CDR3 is TGTGCCAGCAGTGGGTCCCTAGCGGAGCAGTTCTTC.